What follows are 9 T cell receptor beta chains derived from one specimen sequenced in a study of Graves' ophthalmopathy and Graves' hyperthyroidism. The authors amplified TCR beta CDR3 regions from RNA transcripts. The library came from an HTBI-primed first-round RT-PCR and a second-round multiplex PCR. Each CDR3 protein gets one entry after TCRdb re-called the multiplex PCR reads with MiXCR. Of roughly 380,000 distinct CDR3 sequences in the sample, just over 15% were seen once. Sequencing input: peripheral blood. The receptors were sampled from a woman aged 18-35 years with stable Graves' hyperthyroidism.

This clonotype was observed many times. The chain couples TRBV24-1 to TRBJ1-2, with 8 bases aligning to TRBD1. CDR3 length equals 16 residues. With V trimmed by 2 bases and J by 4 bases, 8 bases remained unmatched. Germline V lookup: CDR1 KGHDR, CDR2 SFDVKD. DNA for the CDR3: TGTGCCACCAGTGATTCCATGGACAGGGAACGCTATGGCTACACCTTC. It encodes CATSDSMDRERYGYTF.

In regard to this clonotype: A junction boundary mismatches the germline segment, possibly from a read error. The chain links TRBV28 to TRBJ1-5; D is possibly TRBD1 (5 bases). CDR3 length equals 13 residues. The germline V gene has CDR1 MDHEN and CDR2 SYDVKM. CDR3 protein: CTSSLEGQQPQHF. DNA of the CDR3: TGTACCAGCAGTTTAGAGGGGCAGCAGCCCCAGCATTTT.

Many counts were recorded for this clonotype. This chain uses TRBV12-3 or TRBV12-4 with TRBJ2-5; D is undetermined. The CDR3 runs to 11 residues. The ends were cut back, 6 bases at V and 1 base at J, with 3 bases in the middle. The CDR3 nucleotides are TGTGCCAGCAGACTCCAAGAGACCCAGTACTTC. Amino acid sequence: CASRLQETQYF.

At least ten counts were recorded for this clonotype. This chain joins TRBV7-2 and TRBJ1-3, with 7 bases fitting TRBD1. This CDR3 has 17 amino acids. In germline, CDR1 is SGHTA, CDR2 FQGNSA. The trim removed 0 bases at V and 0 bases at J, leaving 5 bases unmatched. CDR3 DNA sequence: TGTGCCAGCAGCTTAGCTGGTTGGACAGGCTCTGGAAACACCATATATTTT. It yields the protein CASSLAGWTGSGNTIYF. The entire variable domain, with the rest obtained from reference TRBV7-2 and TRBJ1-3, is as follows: GAGVSQSPSNKVTEKGKDVELRCDPISGHTALYWYRQSLGQGLEFLIYFQGNSAPDKSGLPSDRFSAERTGGSVSTLTIQRTQQEDSAVYLCASSLAGWTGSGNTIYFGEGSWLTVV.

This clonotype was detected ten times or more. CDR3 nucleotides: TGTGCCACCAGTGATTCCCGGGTGGAGACCCAGTACTTC. It is translated as CATSDSRVETQYF. The chain is built from TRBV24-1 and TRBJ2-5; D remains unclear. The CDR3 is 13 residues long. CDR1 and CDR2 from the germline V gene are KGHDR and SFDVKD. V lost 2 bases and J lost 5, with 8 bases in between.

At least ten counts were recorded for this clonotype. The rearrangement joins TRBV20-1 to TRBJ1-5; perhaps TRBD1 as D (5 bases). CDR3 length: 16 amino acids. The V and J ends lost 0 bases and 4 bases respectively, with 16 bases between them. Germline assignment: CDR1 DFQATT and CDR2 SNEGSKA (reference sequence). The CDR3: CSARDVQGAGNQPQHF. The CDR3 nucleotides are TGCAGTGCTAGAGATGTTCAGGGCGCGGGGAATCAGCCCCAGCATTTT.

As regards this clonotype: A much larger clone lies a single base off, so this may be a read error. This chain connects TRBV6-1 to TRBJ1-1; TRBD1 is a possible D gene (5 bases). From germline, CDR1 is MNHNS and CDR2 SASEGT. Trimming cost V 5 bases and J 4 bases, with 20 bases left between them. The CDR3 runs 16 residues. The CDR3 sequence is CASSRSMRRGSTEAFF. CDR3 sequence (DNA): TGTGCCAGCAGTAGGTCTATGAGACGGGGGAGCACTGAAGCTTTCTTT.

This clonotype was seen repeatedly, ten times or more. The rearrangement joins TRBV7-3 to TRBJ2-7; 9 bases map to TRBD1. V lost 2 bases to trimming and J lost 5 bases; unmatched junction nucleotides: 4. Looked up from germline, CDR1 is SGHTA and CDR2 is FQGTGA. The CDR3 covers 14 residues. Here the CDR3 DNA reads TGTGCCAGCAGCTTATCCAGGACAGGGGACGAGCAGTACTTC. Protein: CASSLSRTGDEQYF.

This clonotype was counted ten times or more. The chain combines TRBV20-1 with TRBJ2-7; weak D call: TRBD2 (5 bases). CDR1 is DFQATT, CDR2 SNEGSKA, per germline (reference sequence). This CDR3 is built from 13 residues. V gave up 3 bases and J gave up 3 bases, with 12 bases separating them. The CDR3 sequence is CSASGELSYEQYF. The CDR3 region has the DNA TGCAGTGCTAGCGGGGAGTTAAGCTACGAGCAGTACTTC.